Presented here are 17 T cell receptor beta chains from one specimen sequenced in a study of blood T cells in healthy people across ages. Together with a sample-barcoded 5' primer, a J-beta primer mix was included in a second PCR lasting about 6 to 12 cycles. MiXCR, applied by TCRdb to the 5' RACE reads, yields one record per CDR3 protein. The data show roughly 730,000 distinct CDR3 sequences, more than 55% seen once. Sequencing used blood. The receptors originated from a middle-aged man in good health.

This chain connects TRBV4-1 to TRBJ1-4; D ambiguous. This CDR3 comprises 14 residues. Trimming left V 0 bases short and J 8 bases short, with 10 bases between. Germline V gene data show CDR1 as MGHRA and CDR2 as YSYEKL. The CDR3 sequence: CASSQDGPGEKLFF. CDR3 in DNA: TGCGCCAGCAGCCAAGATGGCCCTGGGGAAAAACTGTTTTTT.

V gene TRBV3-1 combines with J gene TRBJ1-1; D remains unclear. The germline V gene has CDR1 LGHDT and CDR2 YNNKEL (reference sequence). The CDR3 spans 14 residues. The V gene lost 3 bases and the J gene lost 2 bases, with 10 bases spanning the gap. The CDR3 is CASSQVVPNTEAFF. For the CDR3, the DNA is TGTGCCAGCAGCCAGGTAGTTCCCAACACTGAAGCTTTCTTT.

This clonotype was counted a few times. CDR3 in DNA: TGCGCCAGCAGCTTGATCCATACAGGGGGCGAATCTGGGGCCAACGTCCTGACTTTC. Translation: CASSLIHTGGESGANVLTF. The chain couples TRBV5-1 to TRBJ2-6; 9 bases agree with TRBD1. Germline V lookup: CDR1 SGHRS, CDR2 YFSETQ. This CDR3 spans 19 amino acids. V dropped 1 base and J dropped 1; count of bases not matched to a gene: 9.

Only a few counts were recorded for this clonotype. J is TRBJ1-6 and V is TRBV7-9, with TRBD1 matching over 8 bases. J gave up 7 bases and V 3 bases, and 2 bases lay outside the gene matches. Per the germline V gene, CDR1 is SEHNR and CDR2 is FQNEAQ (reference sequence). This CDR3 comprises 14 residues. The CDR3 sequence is CASSLGQVNSPLHF. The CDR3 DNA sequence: TGTGCCAGCAGCTTGGGACAGGTCAATTCACCCCTCCACTTT.

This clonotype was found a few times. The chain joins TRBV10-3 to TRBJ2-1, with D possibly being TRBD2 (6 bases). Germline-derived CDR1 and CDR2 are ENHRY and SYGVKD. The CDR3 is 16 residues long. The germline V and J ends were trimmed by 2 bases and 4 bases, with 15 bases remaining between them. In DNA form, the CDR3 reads TGTGCCATCAGTGAGATTTGGGCTAGCGAGTACAATGAGCAGTTCTTC. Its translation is CAISEIWASEYNEQFF.

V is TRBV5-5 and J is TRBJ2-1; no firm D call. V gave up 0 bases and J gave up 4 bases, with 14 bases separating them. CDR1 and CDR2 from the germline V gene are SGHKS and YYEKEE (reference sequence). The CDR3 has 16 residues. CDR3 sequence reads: CASSLAGSNLYNEQFF. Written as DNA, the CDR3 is TGTGCCAGCAGCTTGGCCGGGTCAAACCTTTACAATGAGCAGTTCTTC.

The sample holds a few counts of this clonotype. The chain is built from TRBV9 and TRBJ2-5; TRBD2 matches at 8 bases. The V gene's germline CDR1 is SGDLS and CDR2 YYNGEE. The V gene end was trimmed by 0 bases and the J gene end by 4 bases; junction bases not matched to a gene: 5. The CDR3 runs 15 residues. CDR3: CASSVAGGRGETQYF. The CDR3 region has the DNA TGTGCCAGCAGCGTAGCGGGGGGGCGGGGAGAGACCCAGTACTTC.

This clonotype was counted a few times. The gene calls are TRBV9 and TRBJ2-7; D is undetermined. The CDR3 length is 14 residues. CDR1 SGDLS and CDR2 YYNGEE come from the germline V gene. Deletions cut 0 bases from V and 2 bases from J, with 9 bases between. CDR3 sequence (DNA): TGTGCCAGCAGCGTAGCTTCGGTCACCTACGAGCAGTACTTC. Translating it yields CASSVASVTYEQYF.

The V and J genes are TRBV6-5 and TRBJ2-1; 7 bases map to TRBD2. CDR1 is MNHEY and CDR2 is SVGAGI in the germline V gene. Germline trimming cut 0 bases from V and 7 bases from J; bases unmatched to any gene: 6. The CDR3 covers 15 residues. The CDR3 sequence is CASSYSAGVANEQFF. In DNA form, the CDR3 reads TGTGCCAGCAGTTACTCGGCGGGAGTTGCGAATGAGCAGTTCTTC.

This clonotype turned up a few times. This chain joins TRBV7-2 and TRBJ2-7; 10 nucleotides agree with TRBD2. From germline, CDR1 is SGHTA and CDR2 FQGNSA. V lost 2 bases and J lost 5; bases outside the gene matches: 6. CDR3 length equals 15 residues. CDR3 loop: CASSLSSGRANEQYF. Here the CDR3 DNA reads TGTGCCAGCAGCTTATCCAGCGGGAGGGCCAACGAGCAGTACTTC.

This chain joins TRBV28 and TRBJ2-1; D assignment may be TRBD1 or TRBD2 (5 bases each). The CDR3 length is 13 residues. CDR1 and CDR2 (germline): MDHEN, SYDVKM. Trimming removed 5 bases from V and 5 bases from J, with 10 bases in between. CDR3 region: CASSGTDHNEQFF. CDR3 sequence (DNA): TGTGCCAGCAGTGGGACGGATCACAATGAGCAGTTCTTC.

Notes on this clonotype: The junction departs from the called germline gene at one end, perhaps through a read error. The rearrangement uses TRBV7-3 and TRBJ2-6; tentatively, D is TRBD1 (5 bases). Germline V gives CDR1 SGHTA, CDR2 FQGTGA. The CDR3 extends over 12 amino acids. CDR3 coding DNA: TGTGCCAGCGGTTCTGGGGCCTACGTCCTGACTTTC. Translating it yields CASGSGAYVLTF.

CDR3: CASSYSRTGGSYNEQFF. As DNA, the CDR3 is TGTGCCAGCAGTTACTCTCGGACAGGGGGCAGCTACAATGAGCAGTTCTTC. The chain links TRBV6-2 or TRBV6-3 to TRBJ2-1, with 11 positions matching TRBD1. Per germline, CDR1 MNHEY and CDR2 SVGEGT. The J segment lost 3 bases and the V segment lost 0 bases, leaving 4 bases of the junction unmatched. There are 17 residues in the CDR3.

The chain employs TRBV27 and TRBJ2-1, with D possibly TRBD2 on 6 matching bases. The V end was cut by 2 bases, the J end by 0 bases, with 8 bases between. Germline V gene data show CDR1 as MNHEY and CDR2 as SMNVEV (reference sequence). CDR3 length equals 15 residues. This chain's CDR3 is CASSLLARSYNEQFF. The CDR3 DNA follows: TGTGCCAGCAGTTTACTAGCGCGCTCCTACAATGAGCAGTTCTTC.

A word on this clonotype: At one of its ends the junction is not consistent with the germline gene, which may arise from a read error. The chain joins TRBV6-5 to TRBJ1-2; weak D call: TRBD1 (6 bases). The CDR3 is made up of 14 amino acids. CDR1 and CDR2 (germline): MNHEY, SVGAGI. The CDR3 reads CATAGGGLSDGYTF. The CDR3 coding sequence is TGTGCCACCGCCGGAGGGGGATTGTCTGATGGTTACACCTTC.

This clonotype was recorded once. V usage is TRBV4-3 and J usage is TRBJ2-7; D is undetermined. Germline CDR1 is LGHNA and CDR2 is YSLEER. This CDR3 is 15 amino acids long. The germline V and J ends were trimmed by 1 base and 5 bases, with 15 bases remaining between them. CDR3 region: CASSQGSGPRNEQYF. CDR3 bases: TGCGCCAGCAGCCAAGGATCCGGGCCACGCAACGAGCAGTACTTC.

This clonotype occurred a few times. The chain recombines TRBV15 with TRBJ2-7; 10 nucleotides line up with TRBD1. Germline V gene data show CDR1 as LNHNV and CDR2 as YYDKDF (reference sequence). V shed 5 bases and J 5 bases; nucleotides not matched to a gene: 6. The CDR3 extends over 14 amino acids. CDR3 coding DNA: TGTGCCACCAGCGGACAGGGGGAGGTCGACGAGCAGTACTTC. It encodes CATSGQGEVDEQYF.